The sequence of this T cell receptor beta chain was determined in a study of T cells in Graves' hyperthyroidism and ophthalmopathy. Regions amplified from RNA transcripts were the TCR beta CDR3 regions. The HTBI primer set drove a first-round RT-PCR of the TCR CDR3. TCRdb re-derived calls from the multiplex PCR reads in MiXCR, one entry per CDR3 protein. The profile shows about 37,000 distinct CDR3 sequences, around half of them singletons. Disease duration was under 3 months in the ophthalmopathy patients, who also had a Clinical Activity Score of at least 3 and a NOSPECS grade of at least 4. Overall study findings and caveats: Researchers found most expanded thyroid clonotypes above 0.001 in blood as well.

Concerning this clonotype: Antigen unknown.

V was shortened by 6 bases and J by 0 bases, with 12 bases between the two germline ends. Germline V gene sequence: CDR1 MNHEY, CDR2 SVGAGI. CDR3 size: 16 residues. The V and J genes are TRBV6-5 and TRBJ2-6, with D possibly being TRBD1 or TRBD2 (5 bases each). This sequence originates from a man aged 40-49 years with Graves' ophthalmopathy. What was sequenced was blood. The CDR3 DNA reads TGTGCCAGCAGGAGGGGTAGCGACTCTGGGGCCAACGTCCTGACTTTC. It codes for CASRRGSDSGANVLTF.